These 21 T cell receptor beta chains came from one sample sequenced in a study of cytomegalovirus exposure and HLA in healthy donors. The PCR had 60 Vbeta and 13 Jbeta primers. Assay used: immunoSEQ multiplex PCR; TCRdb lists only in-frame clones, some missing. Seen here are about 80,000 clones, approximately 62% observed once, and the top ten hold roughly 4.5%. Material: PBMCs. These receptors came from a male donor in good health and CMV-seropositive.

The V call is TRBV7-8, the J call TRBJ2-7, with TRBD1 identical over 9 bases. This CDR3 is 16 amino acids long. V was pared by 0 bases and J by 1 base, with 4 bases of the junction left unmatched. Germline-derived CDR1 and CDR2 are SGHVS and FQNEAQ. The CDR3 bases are TGTGCCAGCAGCTTAGCGACTGGGACAGGGTCCTACGAGCAGTACTTC. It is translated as CASSLATGTGSYEQYF.

CDR3 sequence reads: CASSYSGIENEQFF. CDR3 bases: TGTGCCAGCAGTTACTCGGGCATCGAGAATGAGCAGTTCTTC. This sequence joins TRBV6-5 and TRBJ2-1; D is unresolved. V lost 0 bases and J 7 bases, leaving 10 bases between the germline ends. Germline V gene sequence: CDR1 MNHEY, CDR2 SVGAGI. The CDR3 runs to 14 residues.

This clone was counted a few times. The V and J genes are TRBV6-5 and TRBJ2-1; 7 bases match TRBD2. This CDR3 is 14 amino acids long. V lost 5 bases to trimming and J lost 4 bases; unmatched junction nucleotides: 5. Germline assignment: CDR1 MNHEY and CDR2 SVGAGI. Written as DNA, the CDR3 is TGTGCCAGCAGTCGACTAGCCTCTTACAATGAGCAGTTCTTC. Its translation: CASSRLASYNEQFF.

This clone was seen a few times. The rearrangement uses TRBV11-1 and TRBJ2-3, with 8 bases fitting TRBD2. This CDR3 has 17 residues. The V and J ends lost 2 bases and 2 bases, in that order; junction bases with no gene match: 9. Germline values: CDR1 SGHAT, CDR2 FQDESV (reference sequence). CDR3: CASSLRERGGVTDTQYF. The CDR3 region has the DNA TGTGCCAGCAGCTTAAGAGAACGGGGGGGCGTCACAGATACGCAGTATTTT. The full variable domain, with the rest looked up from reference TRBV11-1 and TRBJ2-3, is EAEVAQSPRYKITEKSQAVAFWCDPISGHATLYWYRQILGQGPELLVQFQDESVVDDSQLPKDRFSAERLKGVDSTLKIQPAELGDSAMYLCASSLRERGGVTDTQYFGPGTRLTVL.

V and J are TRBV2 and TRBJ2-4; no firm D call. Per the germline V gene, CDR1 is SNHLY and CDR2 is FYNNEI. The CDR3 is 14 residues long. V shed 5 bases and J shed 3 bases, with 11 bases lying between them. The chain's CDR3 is CASSSLTGKNIQYF. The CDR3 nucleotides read TGTGCCAGCAGTTCGTTAACGGGCAAAAACATTCAGTACTTC.

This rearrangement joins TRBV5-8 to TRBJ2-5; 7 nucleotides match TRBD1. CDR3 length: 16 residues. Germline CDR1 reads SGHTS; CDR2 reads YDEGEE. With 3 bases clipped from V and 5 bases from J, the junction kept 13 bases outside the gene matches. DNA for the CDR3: TGTGCCAGCAGCTCCCGAGTGACAGGGATAGGGGAGACCCAGTACTTC. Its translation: CASSSRVTGIGETQYF.

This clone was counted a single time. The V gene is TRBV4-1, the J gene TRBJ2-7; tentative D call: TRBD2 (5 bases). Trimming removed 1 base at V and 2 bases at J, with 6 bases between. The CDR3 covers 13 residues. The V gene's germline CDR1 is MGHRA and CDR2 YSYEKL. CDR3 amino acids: CASSQVRAYEQYF. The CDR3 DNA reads TGCGCCAGCAGCCAAGTGCGGGCCTACGAGCAGTACTTC.

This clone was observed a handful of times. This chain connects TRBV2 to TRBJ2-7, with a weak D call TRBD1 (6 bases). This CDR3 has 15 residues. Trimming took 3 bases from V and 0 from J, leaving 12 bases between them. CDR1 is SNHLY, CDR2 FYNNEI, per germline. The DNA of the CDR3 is TGTGCCAGCAGTGATGCCAGGGGACCCTCCTACGAGCAGTACTTC. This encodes CASSDARGPSYEQYF.

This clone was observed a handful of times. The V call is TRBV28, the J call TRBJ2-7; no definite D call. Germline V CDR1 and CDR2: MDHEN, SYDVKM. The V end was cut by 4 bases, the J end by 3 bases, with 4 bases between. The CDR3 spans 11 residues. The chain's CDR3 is CASSSIYEQYF. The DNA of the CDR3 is TGTGCCAGCAGTTCCATCTACGAGCAGTACTTC.

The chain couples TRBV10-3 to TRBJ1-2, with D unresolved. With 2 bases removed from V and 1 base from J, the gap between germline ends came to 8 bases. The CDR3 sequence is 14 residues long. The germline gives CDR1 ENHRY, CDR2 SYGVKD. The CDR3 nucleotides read TGTGCCATCAGTGAGAGCGGCGGTAACTATGGCTACACCTTC. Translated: CAISESGGNYGYTF.

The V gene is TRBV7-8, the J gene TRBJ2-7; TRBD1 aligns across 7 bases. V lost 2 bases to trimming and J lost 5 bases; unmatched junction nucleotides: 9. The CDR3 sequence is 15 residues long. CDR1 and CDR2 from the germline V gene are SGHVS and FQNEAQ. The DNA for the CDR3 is TGTGCCAGCAGCTTACAGACCACAGGGGTCGACGAGCAGTACTTC. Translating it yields CASSLQTTGVDEQYF.

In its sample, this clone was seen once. The DNA for the CDR3 is TGTGCCAGCAGTCTAAATTACGAGCAGTACTTC. Protein: CASSLNYEQYF. This chain uses TRBV28 with TRBJ2-7, with unresolved D. Germline lookup yields CDR1 MDHEN and CDR2 SYDVKM. V was cut by 5 bases and J by 4 bases, with 6 bases left in between. CDR3 length: 11 residues. Full variable domain (remainder filled in from reference TRBV28 and TRBJ2-7): DVKVTQSSRYLVKRTGEKVFLECVQDMDHENMFWYRQDPGLGLRLIYFSYDVKMKEKGDIPEGYSVSREKKERFSLILESASTNQTSMYLCASSLNYEQYFGPGTRLTVT.

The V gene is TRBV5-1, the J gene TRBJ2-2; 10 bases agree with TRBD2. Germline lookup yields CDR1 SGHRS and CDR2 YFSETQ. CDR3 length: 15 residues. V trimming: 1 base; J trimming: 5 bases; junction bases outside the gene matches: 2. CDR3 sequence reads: CASSLTSGTTGELFF. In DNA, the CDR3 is TGCGCCAGCAGCTTGACTAGCGGGACGACCGGGGAGCTGTTTTTT.

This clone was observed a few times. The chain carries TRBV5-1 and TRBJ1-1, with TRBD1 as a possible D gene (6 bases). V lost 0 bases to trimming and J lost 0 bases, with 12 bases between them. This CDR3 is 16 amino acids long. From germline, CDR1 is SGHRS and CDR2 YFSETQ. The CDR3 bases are TGCGCCAGCAGCTTGGAGGGGGGGCGAATGAACACTGAAGCTTTCTTT. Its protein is CASSLEGGRMNTEAFF.

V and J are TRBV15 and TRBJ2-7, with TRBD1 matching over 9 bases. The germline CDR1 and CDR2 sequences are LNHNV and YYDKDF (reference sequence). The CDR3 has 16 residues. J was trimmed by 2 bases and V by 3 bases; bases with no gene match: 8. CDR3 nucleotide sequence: TGTGCCACCAGCAGTGAAACGGGACAGGGCCCCTACGAGCAGTACTTC. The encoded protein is CATSSETGQGPYEQYF.

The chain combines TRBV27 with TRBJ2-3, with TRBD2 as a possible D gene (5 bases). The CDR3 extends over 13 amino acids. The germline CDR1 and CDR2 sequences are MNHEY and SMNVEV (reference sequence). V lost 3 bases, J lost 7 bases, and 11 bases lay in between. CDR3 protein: CASSLLPGNTQYF. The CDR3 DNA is TGTGCCAGCAGTTTGCTTCCGGGAAATACGCAGTATTTT.

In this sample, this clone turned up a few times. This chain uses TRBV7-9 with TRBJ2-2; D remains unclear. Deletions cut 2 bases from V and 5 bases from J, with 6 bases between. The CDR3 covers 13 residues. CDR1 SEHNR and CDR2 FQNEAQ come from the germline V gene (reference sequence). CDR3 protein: CASSLSPTGELFF. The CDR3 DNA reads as TGTGCCAGCAGCTTATCTCCGACCGGGGAGCTGTTTTTT.

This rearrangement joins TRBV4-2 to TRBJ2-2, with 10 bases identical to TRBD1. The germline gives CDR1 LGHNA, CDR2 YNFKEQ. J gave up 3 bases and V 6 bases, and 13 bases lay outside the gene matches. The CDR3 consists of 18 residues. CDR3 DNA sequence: TGTGCCAGCAGTCAGGACCGCGGGGGACAGGGGTACACCGGGGAGCTGTTTTTT. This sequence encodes CASSQDRGGQGYTGELFF.

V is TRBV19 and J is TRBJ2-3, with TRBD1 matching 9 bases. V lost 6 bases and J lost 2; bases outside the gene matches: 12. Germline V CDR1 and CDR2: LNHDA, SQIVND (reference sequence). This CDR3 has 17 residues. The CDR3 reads CASRLGGQGRITDTQYF. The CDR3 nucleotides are TGTGCCAGTAGGTTGGGGGGACAGGGCCGTATCACAGATACGCAGTATTTT.

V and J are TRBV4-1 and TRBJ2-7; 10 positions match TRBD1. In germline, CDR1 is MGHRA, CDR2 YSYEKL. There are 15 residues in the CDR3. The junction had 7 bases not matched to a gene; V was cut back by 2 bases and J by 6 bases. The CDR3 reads CASSQSGTGECEQYF. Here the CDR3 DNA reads TGCGCCAGCAGCCAATCCGGGACAGGGGAATGCGAGCAGTACTTC.

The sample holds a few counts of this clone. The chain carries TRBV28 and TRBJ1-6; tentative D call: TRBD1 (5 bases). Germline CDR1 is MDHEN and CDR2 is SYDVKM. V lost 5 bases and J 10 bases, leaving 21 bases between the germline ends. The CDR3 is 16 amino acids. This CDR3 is CASSPPPEGNRSPLHF. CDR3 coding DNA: TGTGCCAGCAGTCCCCCCCCAGAAGGAAACAGGTCACCCCTCCACTTT.